This T cell receptor (beta chain) emerged from a study of Ad26.COV2.S vaccination and SARS-CoV-2 variants. Study background: The authors gave Ad26.COV2.S intramuscularly, either once or twice 56 days apart. Whole-study results and caveats: Vaccine and placebo groups showed comparable non-spike TCR breadth.

Treatment specified: about 20 received Ad26.COV2.S at low or high dose, single or two shots; a few received placebo; per-sample allocation not given. The samples date from day 63 after the first vaccine or placebo injection. Boston hosted the donor, who was an adult aged 18-55 years. The repertoire was sequenced with immunoSEQ multiplex PCR; TCRdb's copy has only in-frame clones and lacks some. The sample lists some 320,000 clones; around four fifths were seen once. This CDR3 comprises 11 residues. Germline-derived CDR1 and CDR2 are SEHNR and FQNEAQ (reference sequence). V lost 5 bases and J 5 bases, leaving 6 bases between the germline ends. On this clone itself: Its specificity is unknown.

The TCR sequence derives from a person aged 18 to 59 who received the Ad26.COV2.S COVID-19 vaccine or a placebo. Sequencing was performed on peripheral blood, taken in a trial of Ad26.COV2.S vaccine versus placebo. The chain has TRBV7-9 and TRBJ2-5, with unresolved D. Here the CDR3 reads CASSHQETQYF. CDR3 nucleotides: TGTGCCAGCAGCCATCAGGAGACCCAGTACTTC.